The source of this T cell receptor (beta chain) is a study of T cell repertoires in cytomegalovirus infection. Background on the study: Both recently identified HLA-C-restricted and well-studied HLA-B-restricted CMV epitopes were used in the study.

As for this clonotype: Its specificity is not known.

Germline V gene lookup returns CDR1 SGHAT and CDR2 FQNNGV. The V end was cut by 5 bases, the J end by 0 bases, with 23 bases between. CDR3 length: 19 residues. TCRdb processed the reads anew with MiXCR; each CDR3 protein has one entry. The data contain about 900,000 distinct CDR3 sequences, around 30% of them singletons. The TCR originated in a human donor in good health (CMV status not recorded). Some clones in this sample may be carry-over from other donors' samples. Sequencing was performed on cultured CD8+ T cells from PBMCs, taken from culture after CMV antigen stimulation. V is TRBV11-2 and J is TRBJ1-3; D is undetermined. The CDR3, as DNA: TGTGCCAGCAGCCCTCGTCCTGTTGGGGAGTGGGTCTCTGGAAACACCATATATTTT. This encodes CASSPRPVGEWVSGNTIYF.